This TCR beta chain was observed in a study of T cell repertoires in cytomegalovirus infection. Note on this clonotype: What it binds is unknown.

Each CDR3 protein is one row after TCRdb ran MiXCR on the reads. The table shows 90,000 to 130,000 distinct CDR3 sequences, with over 9.5% occurring only once. The sequence was collected from a human donor in good health (CMV status not recorded). Some clones in this sample may be carry-over from other donors' samples. The sample taken for sequencing was PBMCs, sequenced either directly or after in vitro stimulation (not recorded which).

The CDR3 region is CASASGSYEQYV. The CDR3 DNA reads as TGTGCCAGCGCTAGCGGGAGCTACGAGCAGTACGTC. This chain joins TRBV12-3 or TRBV12-4 and TRBJ2-7; the match to TRBD2 covers 10 bases. The CDR3 has 12 residues. V trimming: 8 bases; J trimming: 3 bases; junction bases outside the gene matches: 1.